The following is a TCR beta chain sequence with its context. TCRdb re-derived calls from the RT-PCR reads in MiXCR, one entry per CDR3 protein. The sample shows 200,000 to 250,000 distinct CDR3 sequences, roughly 13% of them seen only once. The sample belongs to a study of patients and donors after allogeneic stem cell transplantation. Germline V gene sequence: CDR1 ENHRY, CDR2 SYGVKD. The V gene lost 0 bases and the J gene lost 4 bases, with 12 bases spanning the gap. CDR3 length: 16 amino acids. Input material: blood, either unsorted or a sorted T cell fraction (not recorded which). The receptor was derived from a human donor who was either an allogeneic HSCT recipient or a stem cell or donor lymphocyte infusion donor (not recorded which). It is not recorded whose cells these are; they may come from a transplant donor. The chain recombines TRBV10-3 with TRBJ2-2, with a weak D call TRBD1 (6 bases). CDR3: CAISESGRGTTGELFF. CDR3 coding DNA: TGTGCCATCAGTGAGTCGGGCAGGGGTACCACCGGGGAGCTGTTTTTT.